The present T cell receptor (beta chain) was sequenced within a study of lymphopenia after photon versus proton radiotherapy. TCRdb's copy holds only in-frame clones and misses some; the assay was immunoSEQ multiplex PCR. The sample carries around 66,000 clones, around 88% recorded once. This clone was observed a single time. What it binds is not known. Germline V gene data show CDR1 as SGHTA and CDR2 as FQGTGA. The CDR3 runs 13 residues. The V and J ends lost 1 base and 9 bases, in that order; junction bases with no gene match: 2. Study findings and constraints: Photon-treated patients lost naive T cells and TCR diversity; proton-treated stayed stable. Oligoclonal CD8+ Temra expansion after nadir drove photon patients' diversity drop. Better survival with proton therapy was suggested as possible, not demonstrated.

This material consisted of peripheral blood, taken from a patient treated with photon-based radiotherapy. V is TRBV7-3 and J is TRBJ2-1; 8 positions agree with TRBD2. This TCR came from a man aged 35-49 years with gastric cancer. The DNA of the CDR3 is TGTGCCAGCAGCTTAATGCGGGGGGTTGAGCAGTTCTTC. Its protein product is CASSLMRGVEQFF.